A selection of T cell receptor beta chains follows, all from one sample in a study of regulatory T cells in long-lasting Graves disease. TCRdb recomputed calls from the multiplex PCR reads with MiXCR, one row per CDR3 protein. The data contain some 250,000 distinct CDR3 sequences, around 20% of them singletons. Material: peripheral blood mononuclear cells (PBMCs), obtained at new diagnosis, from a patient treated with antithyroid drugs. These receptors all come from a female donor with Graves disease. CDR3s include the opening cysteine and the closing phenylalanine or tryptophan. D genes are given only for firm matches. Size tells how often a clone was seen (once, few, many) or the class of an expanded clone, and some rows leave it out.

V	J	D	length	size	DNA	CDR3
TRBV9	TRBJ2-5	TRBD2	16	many	TGTGCCAGCAGCCGGGAGCGGGGGGCGCTCCAAGAGACCCAGTACTTC	CASSRERGALQETQYF
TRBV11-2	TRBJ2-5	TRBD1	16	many	TGTGCCAGCAGCCGCATGAATACAGGGGGCAAAGAGACCCAGTACTTC	CASSRMNTGGKETQYF
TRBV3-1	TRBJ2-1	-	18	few	TGTGCCAGCAGCCCCCCCTACGCAGTGTTAGCTCGGTACAGTGAGCAGTTCTTC	CASSPPYAVLARYSEQFF
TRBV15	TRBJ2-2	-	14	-	TGTGCCACCAGCAGAGGCCGGGAAGCCGGGGAGCTGTTTTTT	CATSRGREAGELFF
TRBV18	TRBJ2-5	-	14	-	TGTGCCAGCTCACCACCGGGCCGTTCAGAGACCCAGTACTTC	CASSPPGRSETQYF
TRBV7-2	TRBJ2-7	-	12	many	TGTGCCAGCAGCTTAATCTCCTACGAGCAGTACTTC	CASSLISYEQYF
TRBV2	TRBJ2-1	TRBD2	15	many	TGTGCCAGCAGTCGGACTAGCAGGAGCTACAATGAGCAGTTCTTC	CASSRTSRSYNEQFF
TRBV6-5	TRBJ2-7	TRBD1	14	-	TGTGCCAGCAGGTCCCCGGGACAGAACTACGACCAGTACTTC	CASRSPGQNYDQYF
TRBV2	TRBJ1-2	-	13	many	TGTGCCAGCGAACAGAACATCCAGTTGGGCTACACCTTC	CASEQNIQLGYTF
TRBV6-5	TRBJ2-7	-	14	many	TGTGCCAGCAGTTACTCGACAGCGGAGGACGAGCAGTACTTC	CASSYSTAEDEQYF
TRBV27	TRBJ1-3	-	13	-	TGTGCCAGCAGGGGTACAGGGGGAAACACCATATATTTT	CASRGTGGNTIYF
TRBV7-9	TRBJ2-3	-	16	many	TGTGCCAGCAGCTTAGCCCTGCGGGGAGGCACAGATACGCAGTATTTT	CASSLALRGGTDTQYF
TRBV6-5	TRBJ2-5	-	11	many	TGTGCCAGCAGTTACCTAGAGACCCAGTACTTC	CASSYLETQYF
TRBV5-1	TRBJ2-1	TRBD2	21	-	TGCGCCAGCAGCTTGGCATTAGTGAGTGTAGTAGCGGGAGTCCCCGTTGATGAGCAGTTCTTC	CASSLALVSVVAGVPVDEQFF
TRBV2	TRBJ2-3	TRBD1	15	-	TGTGCCAGCAGCCGCCGGGACAGGGTAACAGATACGCAGTATTTT	CASSRRDRVTDTQYF
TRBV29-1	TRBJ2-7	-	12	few	TGCAGCGTTGCGATGGTTGGCGGGGAGCAGTACTTC	CSVAMVGGEQYF
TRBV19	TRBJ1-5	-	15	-	TGTGCCAGTAGTATAGATCTGGAGGCCGATCAGCCCCAGCATTTT	CASSIDLEADQPQHF
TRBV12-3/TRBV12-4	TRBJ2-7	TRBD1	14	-	TGTGCCAGCAGAACAGCCGGGACAGCCTACGAGCAGTACTTC	CASRTAGTAYEQYF
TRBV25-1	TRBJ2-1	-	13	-	TGTGCCAGCAGTGAAGTCCTCTACAATGAGCAGTTCTTC	CASSEVLYNEQFF
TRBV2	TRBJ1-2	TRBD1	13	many	TGTGCCAGCAGCGCGGGACAGTCCTATGGCTACACCTTC	CASSAGQSYGYTF
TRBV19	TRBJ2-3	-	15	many	TGTGCCAGTAGTATATCGCGCGGGAAGACAGATACGCAGTATTTT	CASSISRGKTDTQYF
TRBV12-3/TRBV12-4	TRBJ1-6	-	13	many	TGTGCCAGCAGTTTAGGCCAAAATTCACCCCTCCACTTT	CASSLGQNSPLHF
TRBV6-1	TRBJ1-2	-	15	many	TGTGCCAGCAATTTGGGGGGCACCGCATCAGGTGGCTACACCTTC	CASNLGGTASGGYTF
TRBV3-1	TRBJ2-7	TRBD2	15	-	TGTGCCAGCAGCCAAATAGCGGGAGGTTTGTACGAGCAGTACTTC	CASSQIAGGLYEQYF
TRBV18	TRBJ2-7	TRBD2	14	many	TGTGCCAGCCTCTCCGGGACTAGCACGCGCGAGCAGTACTTC	CASLSGTSTREQYF
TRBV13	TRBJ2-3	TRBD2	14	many	TGTGCCAGCAGCCCAGGGCGGGAGCGGGGTACGCAGTATTTT	CASSPGRERGTQYF
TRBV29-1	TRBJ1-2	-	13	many	TGCAGCGCACGAGGGTTATCTGGGTATGGCTACACCTTC	CSARGLSGYGYTF
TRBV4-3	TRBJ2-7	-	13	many	TGCGCCAGCAGCCAAGATCAGGGGTACGAGCAGTACTTC	CASSQDQGYEQYF
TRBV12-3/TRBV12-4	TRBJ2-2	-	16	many	TGTGCCAGCACGTACCCGGGACTTAGTAACGACGGGGAGCTGTTTTTT	CASTYPGLSNDGELFF
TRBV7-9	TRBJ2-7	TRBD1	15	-	TGTGCCAGCAGCCCGGGACAGGGGAAAGCCTACGAGCAGTACTTC	CASSPGQGKAYEQYF
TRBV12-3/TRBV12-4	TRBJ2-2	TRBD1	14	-	TGTGCCAGCAGCGGAGACAGGGGGGCCGGGGAGCTGTTTTTT	CASSGDRGAGELFF
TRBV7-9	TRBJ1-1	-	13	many	TGTGCCAGCAGCTCGTACCGGGACATTGAAGCTTTCTTT	CASSSYRDIEAFF
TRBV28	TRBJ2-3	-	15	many	TGTGCCAGCAGGGGGGGGGGGCCGAGCACAGATACGCAGTATTTT	CASRGGGPSTDTQYF
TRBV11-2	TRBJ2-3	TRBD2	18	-	TGTGCCAGCAGCTGGCTAGCGGGAGGGACGGGGGACACAGATACGCAGTATTTT	CASSWLAGGTGDTDTQYF
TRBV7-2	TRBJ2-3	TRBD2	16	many	TGTGCCAGCAGCCGGACCTACCTGCGGGGGGTGGATACGCAGTATTTT	CASSRTYLRGVDTQYF
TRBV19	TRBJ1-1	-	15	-	TGTGCCAGTAGTCCGCCGGCGGGTCTAGTTACTGAAGCTTTCTTT	CASSPPAGLVTEAFF
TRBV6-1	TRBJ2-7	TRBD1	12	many	TGTGCCAGCAGCGACAGGGAAGGCGAGCAGTACTTC	CASSDREGEQYF
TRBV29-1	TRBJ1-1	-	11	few	TGCAGCGTTGAGACCAACTCTGAAGCTTTCTTT	CSVETNSEAFF
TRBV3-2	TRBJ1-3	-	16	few	TGTGCCAGCAGGCTCATAACAGCGAACTCTGGAAACACCATATATTTT	CASRLITANSGNTIYF
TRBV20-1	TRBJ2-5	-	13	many	TGCAGTGCTAGCCCGACTAGTTTAGAGACCCAGTACTTC	CSASPTSLETQYF
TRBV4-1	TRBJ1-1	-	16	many	TGCGCCAGCAGCCAAGTACACTTGGCTCTGAACACTGAAGCTTTCTTT	CASSQVHLALNTEAFF
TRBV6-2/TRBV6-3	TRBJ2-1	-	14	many	TGTGCCAGCAGTGAAGCTTTCAGGGTTGGTGAGCAGTTCTTC	CASSEAFRVGEQFF
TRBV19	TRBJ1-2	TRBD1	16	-	TGTGCCAGTAGAGGTGTCGGGGGACAGGGTAATTATGGCTACACCTTC	CASRGVGGQGNYGYTF
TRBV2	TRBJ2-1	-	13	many	TGTGCCAGCAGTGAAATCCGTTACAATGAGCAGTTCTTC	CASSEIRYNEQFF
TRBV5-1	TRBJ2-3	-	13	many	TGCGCCAGCAAACCGGGACCCACAGATACGCAGTATTTT	CASKPGPTDTQYF
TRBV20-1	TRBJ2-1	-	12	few	TGCAGTGCTAGAGATCGGAGGGCCGAGCAGTTCTTC	CSARDRRAEQFF
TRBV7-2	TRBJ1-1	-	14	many	TGTGCCAGCAGCTTAGTGGTCTGGGGCACTGAAGCTTTCTTT	CASSLVVWGTEAFF
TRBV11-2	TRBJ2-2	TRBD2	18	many	TGTGCCAGCACCGGTTGGTTGAGCGGGGGGTCGAACACCGGGGAGCTGTTTTTT	CASTGWLSGGSNTGELFF
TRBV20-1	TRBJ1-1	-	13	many	TGCAGTGCCCCCGTAAGGGTTGACACTGAAGCTTTCTTT	CSAPVRVDTEAFF
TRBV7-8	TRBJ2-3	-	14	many	TGTGCCAGCAGCTTAGTTCGGGTGTGGGATACGCAGTATTTT	CASSLVRVWDTQYF
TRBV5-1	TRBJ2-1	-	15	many	TGTGCCAGCAGCCAACGGACGGTCTCCTACAATGAGCAGTTCTTC	CASSQRTVSYNEQFF
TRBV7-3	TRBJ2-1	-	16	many	TGTGCCAGCAGCTTAACTGGTCCTTCCTCCTACAATGAGCAGTTCTTC	CASSLTGPSSYNEQFF
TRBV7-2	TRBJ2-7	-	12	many	TGTGCCAGCAGCCACGGCATTACCGAGCAGTACTTC	CASSHGITEQYF